This passage covers 19 T cell receptor beta chains from one sample sequenced in a study of tumor-infiltrating lymphocytes in primary liver carcinoma. In addition to blood RNA drawn from unsorted whole blood, germline DNA was extracted. TCR beta cDNA was reverse-transcribed from 450 to 500 ng of total RNA. The reaction used a constant-region primer and ProtoScript II reverse transcriptase. Three nested multiplex PCR rounds of slightly modified ARM-PCR generated TCR beta libraries. A C-beta reverse primer and TRBV1-TRBV30 forward primers served in each of the first two PCR rounds, at 9 to 10 cycles apiece. TCRdb re-analysed the multiplex PCR reads in MiXCR, keeping a single row per CDR3 protein. The table records 150,000 to 200,000 distinct CDR3 sequences, less than 75% of them present only once. The sample comprised peripheral blood. Receptors were obtained from a woman aged 55-70 years with primary liver carcinoma and hepatitis B virus infection.

At least ten counts were recorded for this clonotype. The chain recombines TRBV11-2 with TRBJ1-2; no clear D. Germline CDR1 is SGHAT and CDR2 is FQNNGV. Trimming stripped 0 bases from V and 3 bases from J, with 8 bases between. CDR3 size: 14 residues. This CDR3 is CASSLENPYYGYTF. For the CDR3, the DNA is TGTGCCAGCAGCTTAGAGAACCCCTACTATGGCTACACCTTC. The whole variable domain, filled in from reference TRBV11-2 and TRBJ1-2, reads EAGVAQSPRYKIIEKRQSVAFWCNPISGHATLYWYQQILGQGPKLLIQFQNNGVVDDSQLPKDRFSAERLKGVDSTLKIQPAKLEDSAVYLCASSLENPYYGYTFGSGTRLTVV.

A note on this clonotype: One junction end disagrees with the germline gene, perhaps due to a read error. The J gene is TRBJ2-5, the V gene TRBV11-3; D may be TRBD1 (6 bases). CDR3 size: 13 residues. Germline CDR1 is SGHNT and CDR2 is YENEEA. Here the CDR3 DNA reads TGTGCCTGCAGCTTAGGACAGATCGAGACCCTGTACTTC. It yields the protein CACSLGQIETLYF.

This clonotype was observed many times. The V gene is TRBV4-1, the J gene TRBJ1-5; the D is unclear. Germline assignment: CDR1 MGHRA and CDR2 YSYEKL. Trimming removed 0 bases from V and 2 bases from J, with 11 bases in between. The CDR3 is 16 residues long. CDR3 amino acids: CASSQEQESGNQPQHF. The CDR3 nucleotides read TGCGCCAGCAGCCAAGAGCAGGAAAGTGGCAATCAGCCCCAGCATTTT.

This chain uses TRBV4-2 with TRBJ2-5, with a possible D match to TRBD2 (5 bases). Germline V gene data show CDR1 as LGHNA and CDR2 as YNFKEQ. Trimming took off 0 bases at V and 3 bases at J, with 11 bases between the two ends. This CDR3 spans 15 amino acids. This CDR3 reads CASSQEGAEEETQYF. The DNA of the CDR3 is TGTGCCAGCAGCCAAGAGGGAGCGGAAGAAGAGACCCAGTACTTC.

In regard to this clonotype: A read error may explain this, as a much larger clone is one base away. The gene calls are TRBV12-3 or TRBV12-4 and TRBJ1-1, with D perhaps matching TRBD1 (6 bases). The CDR3 is 16 residues long. The CDR3 nucleotides read TGTGCCAGCAGGGGGGGGCGCGGTAGGCAAGACACTGAAGTTTTCTTT. Protein product: CASRGGRGRQDTEVFF.

A note on this clonotype: It may be a read error: a sequence one base away is much more abundant. A read error is likely, as this CDR3 ends without the conserved phenylalanine or tryptophan. The chain employs TRBV29-1 and TRBJ2-3, with 7 bases matching TRBD2. The CDR3 is 14 residues long. Per germline, CDR1 SQVTM and CDR2 ANQGSEA. V shed 4 bases, J shed 0 bases, and the junction held 4 bases outside the gene matches. The CDR3 reads CSVARRESTDTQYL. The CDR3 DNA reads TGCAGCGTTGCGCGGCGGGAGAGCACAGATACGCAGTATCTT.

As for this clonotype: The CDR3 end shows no conserved phenylalanine or tryptophan, and so a read error is likely. V and J are TRBV29-1 and TRBJ2-3, with D maybe TRBD1 (5 bases). Germline CDR1 SQVTM, CDR2 ANQGSEA. The CDR3 runs to 14 residues. V lost 7 bases to trimming and J lost 0 bases, with 14 bases between them. CDR3 sequence reads: CSGRTGGSTDTQYY. CDR3 bases: TGCAGCGGTCGTACAGGTGGGAGCACAGATACGCAGTATTAT.

With regard to this clonotype: The junction and the germline gene differ at one end; a read error may be behind it. The CDR3 sequence is CASSLGGQGASREAQYF. Written as DNA, the CDR3 is TGTGCCAGCAGCCTGGGAGGGCAGGGGGCGTCTCGAGAGGCCCAGTACTTC. The V gene is TRBV5-4, the J gene TRBJ2-5; the D gene is possibly TRBD1 (8 bases). Per germline, CDR1 SGHNT and CDR2 YYREEE (reference sequence). The CDR3 is made up of 17 amino acids.

This clonotype has a handful of counts. The chain uses TRBV4-1 and TRBJ2-3; 11 nucleotides agree with TRBD2. With 1 base clipped from V and 2 bases from J, the junction kept 5 bases outside the gene matches. CDR1 is MGHRA and CDR2 is YSYEKL in the germline V gene. The CDR3 loop spans 17 amino acids. CDR3 bases: TGCGCCAGCAGCCAAGGGAATAGCGGGAGGGCCACAGATACGCAGTATTTT. The encoded protein is CASSQGNSGRATDTQYF.

J is TRBJ2-7 and V is TRBV4-1; 7 bases agree with TRBD1. Germline values: CDR1 MGHRA, CDR2 YSYEKL. Losses at the gene ends were 9 bases for V and 3 bases for J; bases not matched to a gene: 5. The CDR3 runs 12 residues. CDR3 residues: CASSDRDYEQYF. The DNA for the CDR3 is TGCGCCAGTAGCGACAGGGACTACGAGCAGTACTTC.

The rearrangement links TRBV11-3 to TRBJ2-1; unclear D gene. The germline gives CDR1 SGHNT, CDR2 YENEEA. The CDR3 is 14 amino acids. V gave up 5 bases and J gave up 13 bases, with 21 bases separating them. CDR3: CASSRQNRVEPQFF. CDR3 nucleotide sequence: TGTGCCAGCAGCCGGCAGAATAGGGTAGAGCCCCAGTTCTTC.

The chain combines TRBV11-2 with TRBJ2-5; the match to TRBD2 covers 9 bases. This CDR3 has 16 residues. Germline CDR1 and CDR2: SGHAT and FQNNGV. Unmatched junction bases numbered 16, after V lost 7 bases and J lost 7 bases. CDR3 DNA sequence: TGTGCCAGCAACTACTCCCGTAGTAGCGGGAGAGGGACCCAGTACTTC. Translated, it gives CASNYSRSSGRGTQYF.

As concerns this clonotype: One end of the junction varies from germline; a read error may be responsible. The V call is TRBV6-5, the J call TRBJ1-1; TRBD1 might be the D (5 bases). In germline, CDR1 is MNHEY, CDR2 SVGAGI. The CDR3 contains 15 residues. The CDR3 region is CVSRAGSPMNTQAFF. CDR3 sequence (DNA): TGTGTCAGCAGGGCGGGTTCCCCAATGAACACTCAAGCTTTCTTT.

The table lists this clonotype with many counts. V and J are TRBV12-3 or TRBV12-4 and TRBJ1-5; TRBD1 agrees at 8 bases. V shed 7 bases, J shed 7 bases, and the junction held 9 bases outside the gene matches. The CDR3 is made up of 14 amino acids. The CDR3 reads CASTDQGAGQPQHF. In nucleotides, the CDR3 is TGTGCCAGCACCGACCAGGGGGCGGGCCAGCCCCAGCATTTT.

The CDR3 sequence: CASSPGDRPTRGYTF. CDR3 nucleotides: TGCGCCAGCAGCCCCGGGGACAGGCCTACGCGGGGCTACACCTTC. The chain combines TRBV5-1 with TRBJ1-2, with TRBD1 matching over 8 bases. The CDR3 totals 15 residues. Germline CDR1 reads SGHRS; CDR2 reads YFSETQ. V gave up 4 bases and J gave up 8 bases; unmatched junction bases: 13.

Points on this clonotype: Just one base apart from a much larger clone, this may be a read error. CDR3 residues: CASSSATSGTGDEQFF. CDR3 nucleotide sequence: TGTGCCAGCAGCTCTGCAACTAGCGGGACTGGCGATGAGCAGTTCTTC. This chain uses TRBV5-4 with TRBJ2-1; TRBD2 aligns across 10 bases. V was pared by 3 bases and J by 8 bases, with 11 bases of the junction left unmatched. Germline V gives CDR1 SGHNT, CDR2 YYREEE (reference sequence). This CDR3 spans 16 amino acids.

This chain uses TRBV12-3 or TRBV12-4 with TRBJ2-5; 8 positions match TRBD2. Trimming removed 4 bases from V and 5 bases from J; junction bases left unmatched: 9. The CDR3 runs to 15 residues. The chain's CDR3 is CASSSWTSPRETQYF. CDR3 DNA: TGTGCCAGCAGTTCCTGGACTAGCCCAAGGGAGACCCAGTACTTC.

The V call is TRBV11-2, the J call TRBJ2-3; a weak D match, TRBD2 (6 bases). Germline lookup yields CDR1 SGHAT and CDR2 FQNNGV. V shed 10 bases and J shed 2 bases, with 16 bases lying between them. The CDR3 length is 14 residues. CDR3 residues: CAKSLGLPTDTQYF. The DNA of the CDR3 is TGTGCCAAGAGCCTGGGACTCCCCACAGATACGCAGTATTTT.

The V call is TRBV2, the J call TRBJ1-2, with 9 bases identical to TRBD1. The CDR3 covers 15 residues. The germline V gene has CDR1 SNHLY and CDR2 FYNNEI. J was trimmed by 6 bases and V by 4 bases; bases with no gene match: 9. This CDR3 is CASSADRDRVDGYTF. The CDR3 region has the DNA TGTGCCAGCAGTGCGGATCGGGACAGGGTAGATGGCTACACCTTC.